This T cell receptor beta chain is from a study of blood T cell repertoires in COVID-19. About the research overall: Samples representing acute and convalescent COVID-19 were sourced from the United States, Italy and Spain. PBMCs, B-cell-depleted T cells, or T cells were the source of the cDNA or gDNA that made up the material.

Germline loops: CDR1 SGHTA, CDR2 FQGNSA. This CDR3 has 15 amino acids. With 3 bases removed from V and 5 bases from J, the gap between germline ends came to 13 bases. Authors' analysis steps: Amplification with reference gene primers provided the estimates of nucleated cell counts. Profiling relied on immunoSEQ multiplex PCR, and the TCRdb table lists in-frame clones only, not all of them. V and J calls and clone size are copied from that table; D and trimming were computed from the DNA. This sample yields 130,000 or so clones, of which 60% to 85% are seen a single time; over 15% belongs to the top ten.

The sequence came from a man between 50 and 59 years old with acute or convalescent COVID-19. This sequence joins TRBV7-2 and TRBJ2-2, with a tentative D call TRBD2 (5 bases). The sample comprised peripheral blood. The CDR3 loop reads CASSLIARETGELFF. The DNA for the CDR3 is TGTGCCAGCAGCTTGATAGCGCGAGAAACCGGGGAGCTGTTTTTT.